This T cell receptor beta chain comes out of a study of T cells after yellow fever vaccination. General observations from the study: Across the CD4 and CD8 compartments, a small share of clonotypes was present in both.

TCRdb reanalysed the 5' RACE reads using MiXCR and keeps one entry per CDR3 protein. The data hold some 500,000 distinct CDR3 sequences, with about 13% observed a single time. CDR3 length equals 14 residues. The V gene's germline CDR1 is SGHRS and CDR2 YFSETQ. Between the trimmed V and J ends, which lost 1 base and 4 bases, there was a span of 10 bases. The count of this clonotype is one. Antigen unknown. This TCR derives from a man aged 30 to 45 who received the YFV17D yellow fever vaccine. The sequenced sample was PBMCs, obtained on the day of the yellow fever booster vaccination. V gene TRBV5-1 combines with J gene TRBJ2-3; no reliable D call. As DNA, the CDR3 is TGCGCCAGCAGCTTGAGACTCGAGGCAGATACGCAGTATTTT. Amino acid sequence: CASSLRLEADTQYF.